This TCR beta chain was identified during a study of blood T cell repertoires in COVID-19. Study overall: The United States, Italy and Spain were the sources of the acute and convalescent COVID-19 samples. T cells, B-cell-depleted T cells, or PBMCs provided the cDNA or gDNA that served as material.

The V gene's germline CDR1 is SGHDT and CDR2 YYEEEE. This CDR3 has 15 residues. The V and J ends lost 4 bases and 11 bases, in that order; junction bases with no gene match: 12. In the original processing: Amplification of reference gene primers was used by the study to estimate nucleated cell counts. Clones were read by immunoSEQ multiplex PCR, and TCRdb kept only the in-frame ones, dropping some. The V and J calls and clone size are taken from that table; D and trimming were inferred from the DNA. The profile shows approximately 15,000 clones, around 67% of them singletons. The sample comprised peripheral blood. The chain has TRBV5-6 and TRBJ1-6; TRBD1 agrees at 7 bases. The origin of this receptor is a boy under 10 years old with active or convalescent COVID-19. The CDR3 DNA sequence: TGTGCCAGCAGCCCGCCCCCCGGGGACAGAGCACCCCTCCACTTT. Its translation: CASSPPPGDRAPLHF.